The present entry profiles one T cell receptor beta chain with its context. Original handling: Amplification of reference gene primers was used by the study to estimate nucleated cell counts. Data came from immunoSEQ multiplex PCR; TCRdb stores just in-frame clones and leaves some out. The DNA gave D and trimming, while V, J and clone size come from that table. This table has about 41,000 clones, 83% appearing once. This sample was included in a study of blood T cell repertoires in COVID-19. The wider study: COVID-19 samples from acute and convalescent phases originated in the United States, Italy and Spain. PBMCs, B-cell-depleted T cells, or T cells were the source of the cDNA or gDNA that made up the material.

The CDR3 consists of 16 residues. V was clipped by 0 bases and J by 7 bases; unmatched bases: 8. Germline V gene lookup returns CDR1 SGHRS and CDR2 YFSETQ. This receptor was obtained from an elderly woman with active or convalescent COVID-19. Sequenced: peripheral blood. This sequence joins TRBV5-1 and TRBJ2-1, with 9 bases lining up with TRBD2. CDR3 DNA: TGCGCCAGCAGCTTGGCCCCTAGCGGGACCCTAAATGAGCAGTTCTTC. Its translation: CASSLAPSGTLNEQFF.